Below, 18 T cell receptor beta chains from the same sample are listed, as sequenced in a study of blood T cell repertoires in COVID-19. The repertoire was sequenced with immunoSEQ multiplex PCR; TCRdb's copy has only in-frame clones and lacks some. In the table there are roughly 100,000 clones, 84% of which are singletons. Sequenced: peripheral blood. Every receptor here comes from a human donor in a cohort sampled during active COVID-19.

The V and J genes are TRBV28 and TRBJ1-2; tentatively, D is TRBD1 (5 bases). The CDR3 spans 11 residues. Trimming took 10 bases from V and 8 from J, leaving 14 bases between them. Germline V gene data show CDR1 as MDHEN and CDR2 as SYDVKM. In DNA form, the CDR3 reads TGTGCCATACTTGGAGGGGAGGGCTACACCTTC. Protein product: CAILGGEGYTF.

This clone appeared a few times. The chain carries TRBV7-9 and TRBJ1-6; D remains unclear. CDR1 is SEHNR and CDR2 is FQNEAQ in the germline V gene (reference sequence). The CDR3 has 14 residues. Trimming left V 0 bases short and J 9 bases short, with 9 bases between. CDR3 in DNA: TGTGCCAGCAGCTTAGCCCCACGGGGTTCACCCCTCCACTTT. It encodes CASSLAPRGSPLHF.

The chain carries TRBV30 and TRBJ1-4, with 10 positions matching TRBD1. The CDR3 totals 14 residues. Looked up from germline, CDR1 is GTSNPN and CDR2 is SVGIG (reference sequence). The V gene end was trimmed by 3 bases and the J gene end by 8 bases; junction bases not matched to a gene: 6. CDR3: CAWSSGQGSEKLFF. The CDR3, as DNA: TGTGCCTGGAGCTCGGGACAGGGGAGCGAAAAACTGTTTTTT.

This clone came up once. The chain carries TRBV5-6 and TRBJ2-2; D perhaps matches TRBD1 (5 bases). Trimming removed 0 bases from V and 5 bases from J, with 11 bases in between. The CDR3 extends over 15 amino acids. Per germline, CDR1 SGHDT and CDR2 YYEEEE. The CDR3 DNA follows: TGTGCCAGCAGCTTGGCCCAGGGTAGAACCGGGGAGCTGTTTTTT. Amino acids: CASSLAQGRTGELFF.

The rearrangement uses TRBV5-8 and TRBJ2-7, with TRBD2 identical over 7 bases. CDR3 length: 12 residues. With V trimmed by 4 bases and J by 3 bases, 1 base remained unmatched. The V gene's germline CDR1 is SGHTS and CDR2 YDEGEE. CDR3 sequence (DNA): TGTGCCAGCAGCGGGGGGGTCTACGAGCAGTACTTC. Encoded protein: CASSGGVYEQYF.

This clone was picked up a small number of times. For the CDR3, the DNA is TGTGCCAGCAGCGAAGAGAGGGGGGGTTGGCATACGCAGTATTTT. Translating gives CASSEERGGWHTQYF. The chain couples TRBV11-2 to TRBJ2-3; tentative D call: TRBD2 (7 bases). The CDR3 is 15 residues long. The ends were cut back, 5 bases at V and 7 bases at J, with 19 bases in the middle. Germline V gene sequence: CDR1 SGHAT, CDR2 FQNNGV.

This clone was detected only once. This sequence joins TRBV7-2 and TRBJ1-2, with 12 bases that match TRBD1. CDR3 length equals 16 residues. J lost 4 bases, V lost 2 bases, and 5 bases had no gene match. Germline V gene data show CDR1 as SGHTA and CDR2 as FQGNSA. DNA of the CDR3: TGTGCCAGCAGCTTAACCGGGACAGGGGGCGCCTATGGCTACACCTTC. This encodes CASSLTGTGGAYGYTF.

The J gene is TRBJ1-6, the V gene TRBV7-2; unclear D gene. Looked up from germline, CDR1 is SGHTA and CDR2 is FQGNSA. Trimming left V 0 bases short and J 13 bases short, with 10 bases between. The CDR3 sequence is 13 residues long. CDR3 amino acids: CASSLALRGPLHF. In DNA form, the CDR3 reads TGTGCCAGCAGCTTAGCTCTTCGGGGTCCCCTCCACTTT.

The chain has TRBV25-1 and TRBJ2-3, with 9 bases identical to TRBD1. The CDR3 runs 12 residues. The V and J ends lost 4 bases and 9 bases, in that order; junction bases with no gene match: 2. The germline V gene encodes CDR1 MGHDK and CDR2 SYGVNS. CDR3 coding DNA: TGTGCCAGCAGTGGCGGGACAGGGACGCAGTATTTT. Translating gives CASSGGTGTQYF.

The chain employs TRBV6-5 and TRBJ1-5; perhaps TRBD1 as D (5 bases). CDR1 and CDR2 (germline): MNHEY, SVGAGI. There are 15 residues in the CDR3. Trimming cost V 4 bases and J 7 bases, with 17 bases left between them. CDR3: CASSSTGTLRQPQHF. Written as DNA, the CDR3 is TGTGCCAGCAGTTCTACCGGGACTTTAAGGCAGCCCCAGCATTTT.

The chain is built from TRBV10-3 and TRBJ1-1; 7 bases match TRBD1. The CDR3 covers 13 residues. J lost 9 bases, V lost 0 bases, and 4 bases had no gene match. Germline V gives CDR1 ENHRY, CDR2 SYGVKD. The CDR3 region is CAISESEGGKAFF. Written as DNA, the CDR3 is TGTGCCATCAGTGAGTCGGAAGGGGGCAAAGCTTTCTTT.

This clone was observed once. This chain connects TRBV5-1 to TRBJ1-2; TRBD1 agrees at 11 bases. Trimming removed 2 bases from V and 1 base from J; junction bases left unmatched: 4. Germline CDR1 SGHRS, CDR2 YFSETQ. The CDR3 length is 16 residues. In nucleotides, the CDR3 is TGCGCCAGCAGCTTTCGGACAGGGGGCCTTAACTATGGCTACACCTTC. Translated: CASSFRTGGLNYGYTF.

The chain combines TRBV6-1 with TRBJ1-1; possible D gene TRBD1, 5 bases. In germline, CDR1 is MNHNS, CDR2 SASEGT. This CDR3 spans 15 amino acids. V gave up 2 bases and J gave up 4 bases, with 14 bases separating them. CDR3 protein: CASSENGREGTEAFF. For the CDR3, the DNA is TGTGCCAGCAGTGAAAACGGCAGGGAGGGCACTGAAGCTTTCTTT.

The V gene is TRBV5-1, the J gene TRBJ1-1; D perhaps matches TRBD1 (6 bases). Germline CDR1 and CDR2: SGHRS and YFSETQ. V dropped 0 bases and J dropped 10 bases, with 13 bases sitting between them. The CDR3 runs 13 residues. The CDR3: CASSLDSGAIAFF. For the CDR3, the DNA is TGCGCCAGCAGCTTGGATTCAGGGGCGATAGCTTTCTTT. The variable domain in full, completed from reference TRBV5-1 and TRBJ1-1, reads KAGVTQTPRYLIKTRGQQVTLSCSPISGHRSVSWYQQTPGQGLQFLFEYFSETQRNKGNFPGRFSGRQFSNSRSEMNVSTLELGDSALYLCASSLDSGAIAFFGQGTRLTVV.

The chain combines TRBV5-1 with TRBJ2-3; TRBD1 agrees at 9 bases. Germline V gene sequence: CDR1 SGHRS, CDR2 YFSETQ. The CDR3 has 15 amino acids. V lost 4 bases and J lost 6; bases outside the gene matches: 9. The CDR3 is CASSQGQGGRDTQYF. The CDR3 DNA reads TGCGCCAGCAGCCAGGGACAGGGAGGGCGGGATACGCAGTATTTT. Looking up the rest from reference TRBV5-1 and TRBJ2-3 gives the full variable domain: KAGVTQTPRYLIKTRGQQVTLSCSPISGHRSVSWYQQTPGQGLQFLFEYFSETQRNKGNFPGRFSGRQFSNSRSEMNVSTLELGDSALYLCASSQGQGGRDTQYFGPGTRLTVL.

The chain couples TRBV7-8 to TRBJ1-6, with D possibly TRBD1 on 6 matching bases. The CDR3 extends over 17 amino acids. Deletions cut 0 bases from V and 7 bases from J, with 16 bases between. Germline assignment: CDR1 SGHVS and CDR2 FQNEAQ. The CDR3 is CASSLARAGAGNSPLHF. The CDR3 DNA sequence: TGTGCCAGCAGCTTAGCCCGAGCGGGGGCGGGGAATTCACCCCTCCACTTT.

This chain links TRBV5-1 with TRBJ1-2, with 7 bases fitting TRBD1. Losses at the gene ends were 4 bases for V and 4 bases for J; bases not matched to a gene: 7. The CDR3 runs 14 residues. Germline V lookup: CDR1 SGHRS, CDR2 YFSETQ. Here the CDR3 reads CASSPGTAIYGYTF. Written as DNA, the CDR3 is TGCGCCAGCAGCCCCGGGACAGCTATCTATGGCTACACCTTC.

V is TRBV10-3 and J is TRBJ1-2, with 8 positions matching TRBD1. The V gene end was trimmed by 6 bases and the J gene end by 6 bases; junction bases not matched to a gene: 3. CDR3 length equals 12 residues. The germline V gene encodes CDR1 ENHRY and CDR2 SYGVKD. DNA of the CDR3: TGTGCCATCAGACGGACAGGGAATGGCTACACCTTC. It specifies CAIRRTGNGYTF.